This T cell receptor beta chain is from a study of cytomegalovirus exposure and HLA in healthy donors. Study summary: There were some 400 genotyped donors. Of these, roughly 84% fell in the genetic ancestry cluster associated with self-reported Caucasian donors.

The study ran its PCR with 60 Vbeta and 13 Jbeta primers. Assay: immunoSEQ multiplex PCR; the TCRdb copy retains only in-frame clones and omits some. Altogether more than 200,000 clones are present, approximately 79% being singletons, with the ten largest covering roughly 0.22%. Study-wide results and caveats: Most CMV-associated TCR beta chains were later found to appear HLA-restricted. In all likelihood, a cluster of highly shared sequence variants was a sequencing artifact.

This clone has just one count. Its specificity is unknown. In germline, CDR1 is LNHDA, CDR2 SQIVND (reference sequence). V shed 9 bases and J 9 bases; nucleotides not matched to a gene: 15. The CDR3 has 16 amino acids. Samples came from healthy bone marrow donors. The sample comprised PBMCs. This TCR derives from a girl aged 2-10 years in good health and CMV-seronegative. This chain joins TRBV19 and TRBJ1-6; 9 nucleotides align to TRBD1. The CDR3 nucleotides are TGTGCCAGCGAACAGGGGACAGGGCCGGGACGTTCACCCCTCCACTTT. It encodes CASEQGTGPGRSPLHF.